This T cell receptor (beta chain) was retrieved from a study of T-cell reconstitution after alpha-beta-depleted transplantation in children. Trimming took 3 bases from V and 7 from J; bases not matched to a gene: 1. CDR1 DFQATT and CDR2 SNEGSKA come from the germline V gene (reference sequence). The CDR3 is made up of 13 amino acids. For TCRbeta, the library was prepared with unique molecular identifiers. TCRdb called the PCR reads again in MiXCR, with one record for every CDR3 protein. The data hold more than 400,000 distinct CDR3 sequences, with roughly 11% observed a single time. This sequence joins TRBV20-1 and TRBJ2-7; TRBD2 matches 15 bases. Sequenced material: PBMCs, mostly from graft donor cells, taken 180 days after TCRalphabeta/CD19-depleted stem cell transplant. This TCR derives from a female patient aged 2 to 10 who had a stem cell transplant for aplastic anemia, so the T cells may come from the graft donor. CDR3 coding DNA: TGCAGTGCTAGGGGACTAGCGGGAGGAGAGCAGTACTTC. It specifies CSARGLAGGEQYF.